This T cell receptor beta chain was profiled in a study of blood T cell repertoires in COVID-19. Across the whole study: The study drew acute and convalescent COVID-19 samples from the United States, Italy and Spain. Nucleic acid was either cDNA or gDNA, and it came from T cells, B-cell-depleted T cells, or PBMCs.

The CDR3 sequence is 15 residues long. The germline CDR1 and CDR2 sequences are SNHLY and FYNNEI. V lost 7 bases to trimming and J lost 1 base; unmatched junction nucleotides: 6. How the authors handled the data: Estimated nucleated cell counts came from reference gene primer amplification. Assay used: immunoSEQ multiplex PCR; TCRdb lists only in-frame clones, some missing. That table is the source of V, J and clone size, and D and trimming were worked out from the DNA. The table includes about 140,000 clones, approximately 87% detected once. The chain employs TRBV2 and TRBJ2-5, with 10 bases aligning to TRBD1. The specimen sequenced was peripheral blood. This clonotype was obtained from a middle-aged woman with acute or convalescent COVID-19. CDR3 region: CASNPGTGAQETQYF. The DNA for the CDR3 is TGTGCCAGCAACCCGGGGACAGGGGCCCAAGAGACCCAGTACTTC.